Listed below are T cell receptor beta chains from one sample, sequenced in a study of shared clonotypes between healthy human individuals. The table came from immunoSEQ multiplex PCR; TCRdb's copy has only in-frame clones and leaves some out. This repertoire shows over a million clones, more than 95% found once; its top ten account for roughly 1.1%. The source material was naive CD4+ T cells sorted from blood. The receptors derive from a man in his thirties or forties in good health. The conserved cysteine and the conserved F or W are not part of the CDR3 here. Each record gives: V gene, J gene, CDR3 protein.

TRBV6-1	TRBJ2-3	ASSERLRSTDTQY
TRBV5-1	TRBJ1-1	ASSRETGRNTEAF
TRBV18	TRBJ2-2	ASSRKANTGELF
TRBV5-6	TRBJ2-7	ASSYSGSRRY
TRBV28	TRBJ2-4	ASSSAPFDIQY
TRBV5-4	TRBJ2-3	ASTPTTTDTQY
TRBV18	TRBJ2-5	ASSPSEGQY
TRBV25-1	TRBJ1-4	ASSEQGQGMTEKLF
TRBV18	TRBJ2-6	ASSPTSGSSGANVLT
TRBV7-8	TRBJ2-1	ASSLGGRPNSISYNEQF
TRBV28	TRBJ2-7	ASSFLGGRSEQY
TRBV5-1	TRBJ1-1	ASSGDRFGGTEAF
TRBV18	TRBJ2-1	ASSPSRAASGKNNEQF
TRBV5-6	TRBJ2-7	ASSLVSGVEQY
TRBV5-1	TRBJ1-1	ASSLVSQNTEAF
TRBV2	TRBJ2-1	ASTKEVTSLGPYNEQF
TRBV5-4	TRBJ2-3	ASSFRGGTDTQY
TRBV10-1	TRBJ2-3	ASSLGLAGGEDTQY